This TCR beta chain stems from a study of T cell responses to AZD1222 COVID-19 vaccine. Libraries were prepared by immunoSEQ multiplex PCR; TCRdb keeps only in-frame clonotypes and omits some of them. Of under 200,000 clones in the sample, about 92% were seen once. The CDR3 loop spans 16 amino acids. V shed 3 bases and J 1 base; nucleotides not matched to a gene: 10. The germline V gene has CDR1 GTSNPN and CDR2 SVGIG (reference sequence). This TCR was sampled from an adult who received the MenACWY meningococcal vaccine as a control. This specimen consisted of peripheral blood, obtained 28 days after the second dose of the MenACWY control vaccine. The rearrangement links TRBV30 to TRBJ2-3; the match to TRBD2 covers 7 bases. The CDR3 protein is CAWSVAAGVGTDTQYF. For the CDR3, the DNA is TGTGCCTGGAGCGTGGCGGCGGGAGTGGGCACAGATACGCAGTATTTT.